Below, 10 T cell receptor beta chains from the same sample are listed, as sequenced in a study of breast tumors, draining lymph nodes, adjacent tissues. TCRdb recomputed calls from the multiplex PCR reads with MiXCR, one row per CDR3 protein. The sample has hundreds of thousands of distinct CDR3 sequences, less than 40% seen once. Breast cancer patients provided tissue from their axillary draining lymph nodes. The source material was axillary lymph node tissue. The receptor source for this set is a female donor with breast cancer. Some clones in this sample may be carry-over from other donors' samples.

This clonotype was counted ten times or more. The chain has TRBV7-3 and TRBJ2-5, with 11 bases fitting TRBD2. Trimming cost V 0 bases and J 4 bases; bases outside gene matches: 1. The CDR3 sequence is 15 residues long. CDR1 is SGHTA, CDR2 FQGTGA, per germline. The CDR3 region is CASSLTTSGTETQYF. The CDR3 DNA reads TGTGCCAGCAGCTTAACGACTAGCGGGACAGAGACCCAGTACTTC.

The chain carries TRBV20-1 and TRBJ2-3; D could derive from TRBD1 or TRBD2 (7 bases each). Trimming shortened V by 8 bases and J by 0 bases, and 15 bases separated the two germline ends. Germline V gene lookup returns CDR1 DFQATT and CDR2 SNEGSKA (reference sequence). This CDR3 contains 14 residues. The DNA of the CDR3 is TGCAGTCCCTGGGGGGGACAGAGCACAGATACGCAGTATTTT. This encodes CSPWGGQSTDTQYF.

This clonotype was counted between two and nine times. The V and J genes are TRBV7-3 and TRBJ1-1; tentatively, D is TRBD1 (5 bases). CDR1 and CDR2 (germline): SGHTA, FQGTGA. V lost 6 bases and J lost 0, with 8 bases in between. CDR3 length equals 13 residues. The CDR3 region has the DNA TGTGCCAGCAGTCGGGGGTTGAACACTGAAGCTTTCTTT. Its protein product is CASSRGLNTEAFF.

This clonotype was seen repeatedly, ten times or more. The chain couples TRBV28 to TRBJ2-1; the match to TRBD1 covers 7 bases. This CDR3 comprises 15 residues. Trimming cost V 6 bases and J 3 bases; bases outside gene matches: 8. The germline gives CDR1 MDHEN, CDR2 SYDVKM. Here the CDR3 reads CASRFGQVDYNEQFF. CDR3 in DNA: TGTGCCAGCAGGTTCGGACAGGTCGACTACAATGAGCAGTTCTTC.

This clonotype was counted at least ten times. The V gene is TRBV5-1, the J gene TRBJ2-7; D is ambiguous. CDR1 SGHRS and CDR2 YFSETQ come from the germline V gene. The length of the CDR3 is 13 residues. V lost 5 bases to trimming and J lost 3 bases, with 12 bases between them. CDR3 region: CASREVVDYEQYF. The CDR3 DNA is TGCGCCAGCAGAGAGGTGGTTGACTACGAGCAGTACTTC.

The chain is built from TRBV20-1 and TRBJ1-6, with TRBD1 matching over 7 bases. The CDR3 runs to 15 residues. CDR1 DFQATT and CDR2 SNEGSKA come from the germline V gene (reference sequence). Unmatched junction bases numbered 16, after V lost 5 bases and J lost 12 bases. The DNA of the CDR3 is TGCAGTGCTGGACCAACAGGGGCCCCTCGAGAACCCCTCCACTTT. It specifies CSAGPTGAPREPLHF.

This clonotype was detected ten times or more. The chain uses TRBV19 and TRBJ1-3; D possibly corresponds to TRBD1 (6 bases). The V gene lost 4 bases and the J gene lost 2 bases, with 12 bases spanning the gap. The germline CDR1 and CDR2 sequences are LNHDA and SQIVND (reference sequence). The CDR3 covers 15 residues. The CDR3 sequence: CASSTTGSAGNTIYF. For the CDR3, the DNA is TGTGCCAGTAGTACAACAGGGAGTGCTGGAAACACCATATATTTT.

CDR3 DNA: TGTGCCAGCAGCTCCAAAACGGGGTACAATGAGCAGTTCTTC. Protein sequence: CASSSKTGYNEQFF. The rearrangement links TRBV7-2 to TRBJ2-1; TRBD2 is a possible D gene (5 bases). V dropped 4 bases and J dropped 4 bases, with 11 bases sitting between them. The CDR3 runs 14 residues. The V gene's germline CDR1 is SGHTA and CDR2 FQGNSA.

This chain connects TRBV2 to TRBJ2-3; D gene ambiguous. The V and J ends lost 1 base and 1 base respectively, with 6 bases between them. Germline V lookup: CDR1 SNHLY, CDR2 FYNNEI. This CDR3 is 14 amino acids long. The DNA of the CDR3 is TGTGCCAGCAGTGAAGGCGGAGGCACAGATACGCAGTATTTT. Its protein is CASSEGGGTDTQYF.

The CDR3 reads CASSWDIGKLFF. The CDR3 DNA is TGTGCCAGCAGCTGGGACATTGGAAAACTGTTTTTT. The chain has TRBV7-2 and TRBJ1-4, with D tentatively TRBD1 (6 bases). Per germline, CDR1 SGHTA and CDR2 FQGNSA. V lost 4 bases and J lost 10, with 10 bases in between. The CDR3 length is 12 residues.